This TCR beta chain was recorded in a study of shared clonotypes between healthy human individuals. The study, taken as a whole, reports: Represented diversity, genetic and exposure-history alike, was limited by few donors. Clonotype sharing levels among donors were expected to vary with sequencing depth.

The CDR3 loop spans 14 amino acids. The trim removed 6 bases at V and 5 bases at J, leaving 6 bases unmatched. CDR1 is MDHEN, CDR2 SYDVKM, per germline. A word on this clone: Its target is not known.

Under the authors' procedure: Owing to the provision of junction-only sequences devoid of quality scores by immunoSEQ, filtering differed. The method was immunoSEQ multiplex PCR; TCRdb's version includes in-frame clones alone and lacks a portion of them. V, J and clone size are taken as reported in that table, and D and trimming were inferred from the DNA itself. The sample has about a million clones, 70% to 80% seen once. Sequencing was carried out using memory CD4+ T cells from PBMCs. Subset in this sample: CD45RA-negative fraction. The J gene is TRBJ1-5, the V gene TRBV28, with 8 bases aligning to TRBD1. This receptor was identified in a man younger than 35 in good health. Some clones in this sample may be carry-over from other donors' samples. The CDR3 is CASRPQGAHQPQHF. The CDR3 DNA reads TGTGCCAGCAGACCTCAGGGGGCACATCAGCCCCAGCATTTT. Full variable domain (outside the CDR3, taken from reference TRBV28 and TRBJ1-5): DVKVTQSSRYLVKRTGEKVFLECVQDMDHENMFWYRQDPGLGLRLIYFSYDVKMKEKGDIPEGYSVSREKKERFSLILESASTNQTSMYLCASRPQGAHQPQHFGDGTRLSIL.